These 21 T cell receptor beta chains came from one sample sequenced in a study of blood T cells in healthy people across ages. Next came a second PCR, run for about 7 to 11 cycles, which used a sample-barcoded 5' primer along with a J-beta primer mix. TCRdb re-analysed the 5' RACE reads in MiXCR, keeping a single row per CDR3 protein. Here the sample spans around 990,000 distinct CDR3 sequences, about 23% being singletons. These same records also appear under a second study, on T cells of mothers and their children.

The specimen was blood. These receptors came from a girl aged 2 to 10 in good health.

As regards this clonotype: A read error may account for a junction end that differs from germline. V gene TRBV4-1 combines with J gene TRBJ2-5, with D possibly TRBD2 on 5 matching bases. This CDR3 has 15 amino acids. Germline V gives CDR1 MGHRA, CDR2 YSYEKL. This chain's CDR3 is CASSQAEGGGETQYF. DNA of the CDR3: TGCGCCAGCAGTCAAGCAGAGGGCGGAGGAGAGACCCAGTACTTC.

This clonotype was picked up a small number of times. The chain couples TRBV11-2 to TRBJ2-3, with a possible D match to TRBD1 (6 bases). Germline V lookup: CDR1 SGHAT, CDR2 FQNNGV. The CDR3 runs 17 residues. V shed 8 bases and J shed 2 bases, with 23 bases lying between them. The CDR3 region is CASLEFRGGQTTDTQYF. The CDR3, as DNA: TGTGCCAGCTTAGAATTCAGAGGGGGACAAACCACAGATACGCAGTATTTT. Variable domain in full (rest from reference TRBV11-2 and TRBJ2-3): EAGVAQSPRYKIIEKRQSVAFWCNPISGHATLYWYQQILGQGPKLLIQFQNNGVVDDSQLPKDRFSAERLKGVDSTLKIQPAKLEDSAVYLCASLEFRGGQTTDTQYFGPGTRLTVL.

This clonotype was seen a handful of times. The V and J genes are TRBV11-2 and TRBJ2-1; the D gene is possibly TRBD2 (6 bases). Trimming took off 2 bases at V and 5 bases at J, with 19 bases between the two ends. CDR1 is SGHAT, CDR2 FQNNGV, per germline. This CDR3 comprises 17 residues. The CDR3 DNA follows: TGTGCCAGCAGCTTAAGTTACGGGGGAAGTACGGACAATGAGCAGTTCTTC. Its translation: CASSLSYGGSTDNEQFF.

Only a few counts were recorded for this clonotype. The chain has TRBV7-6 and TRBJ2-5; D unresolved. The V gene lost 0 bases and the J gene lost 4 bases, with 9 bases spanning the gap. CDR3 size: 14 residues. The germline gives CDR1 SGHVS, CDR2 FNYEAQ. The CDR3 reads CASSLALIRETQYF. The DNA of the CDR3 is TGTGCCAGCAGCTTAGCGCTAATAAGAGAGACCCAGTACTTC.

This clonotype was seen only a few times. The J gene is TRBJ2-2, the V gene TRBV12-3 or TRBV12-4; TRBD2 matches at 11 bases. The CDR3 spans 14 residues. The J segment lost 5 bases and the V segment lost 6 bases, leaving 2 bases of the junction unmatched. The CDR3: CASRLAGATGELFF. CDR3 bases: TGTGCCAGCAGACTAGCGGGAGCAACCGGGGAGCTGTTTTTT.

For the CDR3, the DNA is TGTGCCAGCAGCCGGACTAGCGGGAGGTTAAATGAGCAGTTCTTC. Its protein product is CASSRTSGRLNEQFF. The gene calls are TRBV7-9 and TRBJ2-1; 14 bases match TRBD2. V lost 5 bases to trimming and J lost 7 bases; unmatched junction nucleotides: 4. CDR1 SEHNR and CDR2 FQNEAQ come from the germline V gene (reference sequence). The CDR3 sequence is 15 residues long.

Comments on this clonotype: Germline is not matched at one junction end, which may reflect a read error. The gene calls are TRBV18 and TRBJ2-5; the match to TRBD2 covers 7 bases. The end of the DNA fits TRBJ2-7 better, so the J call may be wrong. Germline CDR1 reads KGHSH; CDR2 reads LQKENI. The CDR3 consists of 13 residues. CDR3 amino acids: CANSRASGYEQYF. Written as DNA, the CDR3 is TGTGCCAACTCAAGGGCTAGCGGTTACGAGCAGTACTTC.

This clonotype was seen just once. The J gene is TRBJ2-7, the V gene TRBV12-3 or TRBV12-4, with 8 bases aligning to TRBD1. The ends lost 3 bases at V and 0 bases at J; junction bases unmatched: 7. This CDR3 contains 16 residues. The CDR3 reads CASSLGDRSSSYEQYF. CDR3 nucleotide sequence: TGTGCCAGCAGTTTGGGGGACAGGTCGAGCTCCTACGAGCAGTACTTC.

This chain links TRBV6-1 with TRBJ1-4; 7 bases map to TRBD1. The length of the CDR3 is 15 residues. J lost 7 bases, V lost 4 bases, and 9 bases had no gene match. Germline assignment: CDR1 MNHNS and CDR2 SASEGT. CDR3 residues: CASSVLQGTREKLFF. The CDR3 DNA is TGTGCCAGCAGTGTTCTACAGGGGACTCGTGAAAAACTGTTTTTT.

J is TRBJ1-2 and V is TRBV2; 9 bases are shared with TRBD1. Germline CDR1 reads SNHLY; CDR2 reads FYNNEI. V was clipped by 6 bases and J by 3 bases; unmatched bases: 8. The CDR3 totals 15 residues. The CDR3 here is CASRARTGVDYGYTF. The CDR3 coding sequence is TGTGCCAGCAGGGCTAGGACAGGGGTGGACTATGGCTACACCTTC.

The table lists this clonotype with many counts. V and J are TRBV12-3 or TRBV12-4 and TRBJ2-7, with a weak D call TRBD1 (6 bases). Trimming took off 6 bases at V and 0 bases at J, with 12 bases between the two ends. The CDR3 has 14 amino acids. The CDR3 DNA reads TGTGCCAGCAGCCCCGGACAGCTCTCCTACGAGCAGTACTTC. This codes for CASSPGQLSYEQYF.

A few counts support this clonotype. V gene TRBV12-3 or TRBV12-4 combines with J gene TRBJ2-4; the D call may be TRBD1 or TRBD2 (5 bases each). The germline V and J ends were trimmed by 4 bases and 10 bases, with 14 bases remaining between them. The CDR3 loop spans 13 amino acids. The DNA for the CDR3 is TGTGCCAGCAGTTCGTGGGACCTTAGAATTCAGTACTTC. It yields the protein CASSSWDLRIQYF.

V usage is TRBV7-6 and J usage is TRBJ1-4; D remains ambiguous. V lost 6 bases, J lost 6 bases, and 14 bases lay in between. The CDR3 length is 14 residues. Germline-derived CDR1 and CDR2 are SGHVS and FNYEAQ. For the CDR3, the DNA is TGTGCCAGCAGTCCTAGCGGTTTGGATGAAAAACTGTTTTTT. This gives the protein CASSPSGLDEKLFF.

This clonotype was found a few times. V is TRBV5-4 and J is TRBJ2-5; D tentatively reads TRBD1 or TRBD2 (5 bases each). The assigned J gene may be wrong: the sequence end matches TRBJ2-7 better. Germline V gene data show CDR1 as SGHNT and CDR2 as YYREEE (reference sequence). There are 14 residues in the CDR3. The CDR3 spells CASSWSGAIYEQYF. Here the CDR3 DNA reads TGTGCCAGCAGCTGGTCCGGGGCGATCTACGAGCAGTACTTC.

This clonotype was found a few times. The chain recombines TRBV5-1 with TRBJ2-5; a possible D gene is TRBD2 (7 bases). V was cut by 0 bases and J by 4 bases, with 16 bases left in between. The CDR3 has 16 amino acids. Germline V CDR1 and CDR2: SGHRS, YFSETQ. The CDR3 region is CASSLASSGGRETQYF. CDR3 DNA sequence: TGCGCCAGCAGCTTGGCCTCATCGGGGGGCCGAGAGACCCAGTACTTC.

This sequence joins TRBV18 and TRBJ2-1; D possibly corresponds to TRBD2 (6 bases). This CDR3 has 14 amino acids. V was trimmed by 1 base and J by 9 bases, leaving 13 bases between them. Per germline, CDR1 KGHSH and CDR2 LQKENI. The CDR3 region is CASSPLADWGEQFF. DNA of the CDR3: TGTGCCAGCTCACCACTAGCGGATTGGGGTGAGCAGTTCTTC.

The gene calls are TRBV7-9 and TRBJ1-1, with D tentatively TRBD1 (6 bases). With 5 bases removed from V and 6 bases from J, the gap between germline ends came to 13 bases. The CDR3 totals 13 residues. Germline V gene data show CDR1 as SEHNR and CDR2 as FQNEAQ (reference sequence). DNA for the CDR3: TGTGCCAGCAGCATCGGGACACCCTCTGAAGCTTTCTTT. It encodes CASSIGTPSEAFF.

This sequence joins TRBV25-1 and TRBJ2-1, with 11 positions matching TRBD2. CDR1 is MGHDK, CDR2 SYGVNS, per germline. This CDR3 spans 16 amino acids. With 1 base clipped from V and 2 bases from J, the junction kept 1 base outside the gene matches. In DNA form, the CDR3 reads TGTGCCAGCAGTGAATTTAGCGGGGGGGCCTACAATGAGCAGTTCTTC. Protein: CASSEFSGGAYNEQFF.

This clonotype appeared a few times. The chain employs TRBV29-1 and TRBJ2-7; D perhaps matches TRBD2 (7 bases). Germline loops: CDR1 SQVTM, CDR2 ANQGSEA. The V gene lost 4 bases and the J gene lost 4 bases, with 17 bases spanning the gap. The CDR3 consists of 14 residues. The CDR3: CSVGPRGAGYEQYF. The CDR3 region has the DNA TGCAGCGTTGGTCCTCGGGGGGCAGGATACGAGCAGTACTTC.

This rearrangement joins TRBV25-1 to TRBJ1-2; the match to TRBD1 covers 9 bases. Germline V gene lookup returns CDR1 MGHDK and CDR2 SYGVNS. CDR3 length: 15 amino acids. With 6 bases clipped from V and 4 bases from J, the junction kept 9 bases outside the gene matches. The CDR3 loop is CASSPGQGRSYGYTF. The CDR3 DNA sequence: TGTGCCAGCAGCCCGGGACAGGGAAGGAGCTATGGCTACACCTTC.

The rearrangement links TRBV27 to TRBJ2-1; 10 positions agree with TRBD2. CDR1 and CDR2 from the germline V gene are MNHEY and SMNVEV (reference sequence). With V trimmed by 6 bases and J by 7 bases, 12 bases remained unmatched. The CDR3 is 16 residues long. Written as DNA, the CDR3 is TGTGCCAGCAGCCCTCTAGCGGGAGAGGCAGGGAATGAGCAGTTCTTC. Translation gives CASSPLAGEAGNEQFF.